Each of the 16 T cell receptor beta chains below was sequenced from the same sample in a study of T cell responses to AZD1222 COVID-19 vaccine. This table comes from immunoSEQ multiplex PCR, and its TCRdb copy is limited to in-frame clones, with some not included. The sample holds 84,000 or so clones, around 85% seen once. The sequenced sample was peripheral blood, obtained on day 0 of AZD1222 vaccination. All receptors derive from an adult in good health.

The chain couples TRBV5-1 to TRBJ1-2, with TRBD1 matching 10 bases. The CDR3 runs to 14 residues. Trimming at V came to 4 bases and at J to 3 bases, leaving 3 bases not matched to a gene. Germline CDR1 is SGHRS and CDR2 is YFSETQ. CDR3 sequence: CASSHGQGDYGYTF. CDR3 bases: TGCGCCAGCAGCCACGGACAGGGGGACTATGGCTACACCTTC.

This clone has more than one count but fewer than ten. V and J are TRBV12-3 or TRBV12-4 and TRBJ2-2; D gene unclear. The CDR3 extends over 13 amino acids. V gave up 9 bases and J gave up 1 base, with 9 bases separating them. CDR3 loop: CASLKGNTGELFF. The CDR3, as DNA: TGTGCCAGTCTCAAGGGGAACACCGGGGAGCTGTTTTTT.

The rearrangement joins TRBV5-1 to TRBJ2-7; a weak D match, TRBD2 (5 bases). CDR1 is SGHRS and CDR2 is YFSETQ in the germline V gene. The CDR3 totals 17 residues. The V and J ends lost 2 bases and 2 bases respectively, with 20 bases between them. The CDR3 protein is CASSFDNTRISAYEQYF. The CDR3 DNA reads as TGCGCCAGCAGCTTCGACAACACTAGAATATCCGCCTACGAGCAGTACTTC.

This clone has a count of ten or more. This sequence joins TRBV6-2 or TRBV6-3 and TRBJ1-6; no firm D call. CDR3 length equals 11 residues. The germline CDR1 and CDR2 sequences are MNHEY and SVGEGT. V gave up 4 bases and J gave up 9 bases, with 4 bases separating them. Here the CDR3 DNA reads TGTGCCAGCAGTTCCTCTTCACCCCTCCACTTT. As protein: CASSSSSPLHF.

The genes are TRBV28 and TRBJ2-3; D ambiguous. CDR1 is MDHEN, CDR2 SYDVKM, per germline. The CDR3 spans 15 residues. The germline V and J ends were trimmed by 7 bases and 0 bases, with 14 bases remaining between them. Written as DNA, the CDR3 is TGTGCCAGCACAATACAACAAACTAGCACAGATACGCAGTATTTT. As protein: CASTIQQTSTDTQYF.

This sequence joins TRBV7-6 and TRBJ2-1; 7 bases are a match to TRBD2. The V segment lost 3 bases and the J segment 5 bases; nucleotides outside the gene matches: 7. Germline assignment: CDR1 SGHVS and CDR2 FNYEAQ. This CDR3 region has 15 residues. DNA for the CDR3: TGTGCCAGCAGCTTGCCCAGCGGGGTACACAATGAGCAGTTCTTC. Encoded protein: CASSLPSGVHNEQFF.

The rearrangement links TRBV10-3 to TRBJ2-7; D could derive from TRBD1 or TRBD2 (6 bases each). Germline loops: CDR1 ENHRY, CDR2 SYGVKD. This CDR3 has 14 residues. With 8 bases removed from V and 2 bases from J, the gap between germline ends came to 16 bases. CDR3 amino acids: CAIGGRDSTYEQYF. DNA of the CDR3: TGTGCCATCGGGGGGCGGGATAGCACCTACGAGCAGTACTTC.

J is TRBJ2-1 and V is TRBV7-7, with D perhaps matching TRBD1 or TRBD2 (5 bases each). CDR3 length equals 14 residues. CDR1 SSHAT and CDR2 FNYEAQ come from the germline V gene (reference sequence). Deletions cut 1 base from V and 1 base from J, with 5 bases between. The CDR3 loop reads CASSLGGSYNEQFF. CDR3 in DNA: TGTGCCAGCAGCTTAGGGGGGTCCTACAATGAGCAGTTCTTC.

The CDR3 DNA reads TGTGCCAGCAGCTTACAGATTGGGGGAACTGAAGCTTTCTTT. Translation gives CASSLQIGGTEAFF. This rearrangement joins TRBV7-2 to TRBJ1-1, with D possibly matching TRBD1 (5 bases). Germline CDR1 and CDR2: SGHTA and FQGNSA. CDR3 length: 14 residues. Trimming pared 2 bases from V and 5 bases from J, leaving 12 bases between.

V is TRBV11-2 and J is TRBJ2-1; D is undetermined. The V gene lost 0 bases and the J gene lost 1 base, with 10 bases spanning the gap. The germline CDR1 and CDR2 sequences are SGHAT and FQNNGV. This CDR3 is 16 amino acids long. The CDR3 sequence: CASSLDLSASYNEQFF. CDR3 sequence (DNA): TGTGCCAGCAGCTTAGATTTATCGGCATCCTACAATGAGCAGTTCTTC.

This clone was observed a single time. The chain couples TRBV12-5 to TRBJ2-3; perhaps TRBD1 as D (5 bases). Trimming took 1 base from V and 2 from J, leaving 10 bases between them. This CDR3 has 15 residues. Germline CDR1 LGHNT, CDR2 FRNRAP. The CDR3 region is CASGLGGYNTDTQYF. As DNA, the CDR3 is TGTGCTAGTGGTTTGGGGGGCTATAACACAGATACGCAGTATTTT.

J is TRBJ1-4 and V is TRBV4-2, with D possibly TRBD1 on 5 matching bases. Per the germline V gene, CDR1 is LGHNA and CDR2 is YNFKEQ. CDR3 length: 17 residues. The V and J ends lost 0 bases and 6 bases respectively, with 17 bases between them. CDR3 in amino acids: CASSQEDIPLVDEKLFF. In DNA, the CDR3 is TGTGCCAGCAGCCAAGAGGACATTCCGCTCGTTGATGAAAAACTGTTTTTT.

The chain uses TRBV2 and TRBJ1-3, with D maybe TRBD1 (5 bases). This CDR3 has 15 residues. The V and J ends lost 4 bases and 2 bases respectively, with 12 bases between them. Germline V gives CDR1 SNHLY, CDR2 FYNNEI. CDR3 sequence (DNA): TGTGCCAGCAGTGTCGACAGCCACCCTGGAAACACCATATATTTT. Translation gives CASSVDSHPGNTIYF.

In this sample, this clone turned up once. This chain uses TRBV12-3 or TRBV12-4 with TRBJ1-5; no reliable D call. The CDR3 runs to 13 residues. Trimming took off 6 bases at V and 3 bases at J, with 9 bases between the two ends. This chain's CDR3 is CASRDGLNQPQHF. CDR3 coding DNA: TGTGCCAGCAGAGACGGACTCAATCAGCCCCAGCATTTT.

The genes are TRBV15 and TRBJ1-2; D remains ambiguous. Germline assignment: CDR1 LNHNV and CDR2 YYDKDF (reference sequence). CDR3 length: 14 amino acids. Trimming pared 0 bases from V and 3 bases from J, leaving 8 bases between. DNA for the CDR3: TGTGCCACCAGCAGAGATAGGACGGACTATGGCTACACCTTC. Translation gives CATSRDRTDYGYTF.

The table lists this clone with a count of one. The chain links TRBV9 to TRBJ2-3; 8 bases fit TRBD2. With V trimmed by 7 bases and J by 3 bases, 4 bases remained unmatched. Germline lookup yields CDR1 SGDLS and CDR2 YYNGEE. CDR3 length equals 13 residues. CDR3 sequence reads: CASGSGGTDTQYF. CDR3 DNA sequence: TGTGCCAGCGGGAGCGGGGGAACAGATACGCAGTATTTT.